The present T cell receptor beta chain was sequenced within a study of blood T cell repertoires in COVID-19. Study summary: COVID-19 samples collected from the United States, Italy and Spain covered acute and convalescent phases. The analysed material was cDNA or gDNA that came from T cells, B-cell-depleted T cells, or PBMCs.

The ends were cut back, 8 bases at V and 8 bases at J, with 16 bases in the middle. Germline V lookup: CDR1 MNHEY, CDR2 SVGAGI. The CDR3 runs to 14 residues. Original processing methods: Estimation of nucleated cell counts relied on the amplification of reference gene primers. Profiling relied on immunoSEQ multiplex PCR, and the TCRdb table lists in-frame clones only, not all of them. V and J calls and clone size follow that table, whereas D and trimming were derived from the DNA. The sample has about 73,000 clones, less than 85% seen once. The sequence came from a man aged 55 to 69 with acute or convalescent COVID-19. The chain carries TRBV6-5 and TRBJ1-6, with D uncertain. The sequenced material came from peripheral blood. The CDR3 loop is CASYLRGMHSPLHF. CDR3 sequence (DNA): TGTGCCAGCTACCTACGAGGTATGCATTCACCCCTCCACTTT.